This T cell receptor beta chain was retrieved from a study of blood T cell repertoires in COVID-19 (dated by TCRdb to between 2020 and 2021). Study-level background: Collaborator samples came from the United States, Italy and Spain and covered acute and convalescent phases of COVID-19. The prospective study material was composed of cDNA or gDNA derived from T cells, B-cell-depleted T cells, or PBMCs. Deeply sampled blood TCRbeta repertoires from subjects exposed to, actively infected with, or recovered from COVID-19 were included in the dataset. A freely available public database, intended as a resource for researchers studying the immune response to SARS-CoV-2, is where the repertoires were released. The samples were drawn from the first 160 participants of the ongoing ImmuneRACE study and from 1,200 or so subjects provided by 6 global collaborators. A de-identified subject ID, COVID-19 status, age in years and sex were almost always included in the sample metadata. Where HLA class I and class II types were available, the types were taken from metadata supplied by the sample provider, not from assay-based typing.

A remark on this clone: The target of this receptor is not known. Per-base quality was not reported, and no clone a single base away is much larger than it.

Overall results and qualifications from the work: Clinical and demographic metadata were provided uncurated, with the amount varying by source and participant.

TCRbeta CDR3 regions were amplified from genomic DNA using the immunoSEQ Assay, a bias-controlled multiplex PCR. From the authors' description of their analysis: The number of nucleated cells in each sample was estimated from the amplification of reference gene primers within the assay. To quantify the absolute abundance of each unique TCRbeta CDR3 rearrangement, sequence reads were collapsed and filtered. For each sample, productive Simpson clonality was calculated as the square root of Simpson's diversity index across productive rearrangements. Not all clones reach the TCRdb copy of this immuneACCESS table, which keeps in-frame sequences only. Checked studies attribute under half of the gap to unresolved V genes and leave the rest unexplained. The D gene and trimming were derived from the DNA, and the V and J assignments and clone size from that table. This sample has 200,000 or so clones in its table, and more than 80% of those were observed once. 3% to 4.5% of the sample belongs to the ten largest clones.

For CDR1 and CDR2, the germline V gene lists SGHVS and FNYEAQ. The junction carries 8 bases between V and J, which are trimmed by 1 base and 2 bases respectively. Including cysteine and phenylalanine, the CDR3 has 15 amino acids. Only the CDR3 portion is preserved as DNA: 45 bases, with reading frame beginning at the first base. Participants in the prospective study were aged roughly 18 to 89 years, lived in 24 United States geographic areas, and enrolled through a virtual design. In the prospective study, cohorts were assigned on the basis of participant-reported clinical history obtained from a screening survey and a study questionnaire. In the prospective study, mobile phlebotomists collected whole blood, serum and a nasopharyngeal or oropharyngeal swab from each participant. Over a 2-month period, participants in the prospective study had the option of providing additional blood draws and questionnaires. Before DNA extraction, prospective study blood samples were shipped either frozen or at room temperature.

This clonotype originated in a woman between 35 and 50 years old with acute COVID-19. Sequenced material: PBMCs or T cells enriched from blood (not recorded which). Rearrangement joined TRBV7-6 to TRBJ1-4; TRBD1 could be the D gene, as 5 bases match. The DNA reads TGTGCCAGCAGCTTAGTTCAGGGTACTAATGAAAAACTGTTTTTT. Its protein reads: CASSLVQGTNEKLFF.